This passage covers 22 T cell receptor beta chains from one sample sequenced in a study of cytomegalovirus exposure and HLA in healthy donors. Vbeta (60) and Jbeta (13) primers were used in the PCR. The method was immunoSEQ multiplex PCR; TCRdb's version includes in-frame clones alone and lacks a portion of them. The sample lists about 130,000 clones, around 77% occurring once. Sequencing was performed on PBMCs. The source of these receptors is a man aged 50-59 years in good health and CMV-seronegative.

This clone was seen just once. The chain joins TRBV7-2 to TRBJ2-1; 13 bases fit TRBD2. Germline assignment: CDR1 SGHTA and CDR2 FQGNSA. This CDR3 has 15 residues. V gave up 6 bases and J gave up 9 bases; unmatched junction bases: 8. The CDR3 nucleotides read TGTGCCAGCAGGGGACTAGCGGGAACGGGCAGTGAGCAGTTCTTC. Its translation: CASRGLAGTGSEQFF. Combining the CDR3 with reference TRBV7-2 and TRBJ2-1 gives the whole variable domain GAGVSQSPSNKVTEKGKDVELRCDPISGHTALYWYRQSLGQGLEFLIYFQGNSAPDKSGLPSDRFSAERTGGSVSTLTIQRTQQEDSAVYLCASRGLAGTGSEQFFGPGTRLTVL.

The V gene is TRBV18, the J gene TRBJ2-2; 12 bases are shared with TRBD2. Germline V lookup: CDR1 KGHSH, CDR2 LQKENI. CDR3 length equals 18 residues. V shed 1 base and J 0 bases; nucleotides not matched to a gene: 3. The CDR3 reads CASSPQGLAGSNTGELFF. The CDR3 DNA reads as TGTGCCAGCTCACCACAAGGACTAGCGGGGTCGAACACCGGGGAGCTGTTTTTT.

The rearrangement links TRBV4-3 to TRBJ1-4; no clear D gene. There are 15 residues in the CDR3. The V end was cut by 4 bases, the J end by 4 bases, with 13 bases between. Germline CDR1 and CDR2: LGHNA and YSLEER. The DNA of the CDR3 is TGCGCCAGCAGCCTCCTCGCGGGGTATAATGAAAAACTGTTTTTT. Residues: CASSLLAGYNEKLFF.

In its sample, this clone was seen a few times. V is TRBV2 and J is TRBJ1-5, with D possibly matching TRBD1 (5 bases). The V and J ends lost 7 bases and 6 bases respectively, with 16 bases between them. The germline V gene encodes CDR1 SNHLY and CDR2 FYNNEI. The CDR3 has 14 amino acids. This chain's CDR3 is CASNSAGLTQPQHF. The CDR3 DNA sequence: TGTGCCAGCAATTCGGCAGGGTTGACTCAGCCCCAGCATTTT.

J is TRBJ1-6 and V is TRBV27; 7 bases are shared with TRBD1. The CDR3 totals 15 residues. J gave up 10 bases and V 1 base, and 7 bases lay outside the gene matches. Germline CDR1 MNHEY, CDR2 SMNVEV (reference sequence). The CDR3 loop is CASSLFDREGSPLHF. CDR3 sequence (DNA): TGTGCCAGCAGTTTATTCGACAGGGAAGGCTCACCCCTCCACTTT.

The V and J genes are TRBV5-6 and TRBJ1-2; 10 nucleotides match TRBD1. CDR1 and CDR2 from the germline V gene are SGHDT and YYEEEE. The CDR3 sequence is 16 residues long. V shed 2 bases and J 0 bases; nucleotides not matched to a gene: 4. Written as DNA, the CDR3 is TGTGCCAGCAGCTTAGGGGACAGGGGACCTAACTATGGCTACACCTTC. Protein: CASSLGDRGPNYGYTF. Full variable domain (remainder filled in from reference TRBV5-6 and TRBJ1-2): DAGVTQSPTHLIKTRGQQVTLRCSPKSGHDTVSWYQQALGQGPQFIFQYYEEEERQRGNFPDRFSGHQFPNYSSELNVNALLLGDSALYLCASSLGDRGPNYGYTFGSGTRLTVV.

CDR3 in amino acids: CASSYSRDRPYGYTF. The CDR3 coding sequence is TGTGCCAGCAGTTACTCGAGGGACAGACCCTATGGCTACACCTTC. The chain uses TRBV6-5 and TRBJ1-2; 7 positions agree with TRBD1. V was clipped by 0 bases and J by 4 bases; unmatched bases: 5. This CDR3 has 15 amino acids. Germline V lookup: CDR1 MNHEY, CDR2 SVGAGI.

The rearrangement links TRBV2 to TRBJ1-6; D not certain. Trimming shortened V by 2 bases and J by 9 bases, and 14 bases separated the two germline ends. Germline assignment: CDR1 SNHLY and CDR2 FYNNEI. The CDR3 contains 15 residues. CDR3 sequence: CASSELHPRSSPLHF. The CDR3 nucleotides read TGTGCCAGCAGTGAATTACACCCAAGGAGTTCACCCCTCCACTTT.

This clone was recorded a few times. The V gene is TRBV6-1, the J gene TRBJ2-5; TRBD2 might be the D (5 bases). The ends were cut back, 6 bases at V and 1 base at J, with 9 bases in the middle. Germline V gene data show CDR1 as MNHNS and CDR2 as SASEGT. The CDR3 contains 13 residues. Here the CDR3 DNA reads TGTGCCAGCAGAGGCGGGCTCCAAGAGACCCAGTACTTC. Residues: CASRGGLQETQYF.

This chain uses TRBV10-3 with TRBJ1-1; 9 bases map to TRBD1. V was pared by 3 bases and J by 10 bases, with 3 bases of the junction left unmatched. The CDR3 contains 12 residues. Germline V lookup: CDR1 ENHRY, CDR2 SYGVKD. CDR3 in DNA: TGTGCCATCAGTGACTCGGGACAGGGAGCTTTCTTT. Translating gives CAISDSGQGAFF.

This chain joins TRBV10-3 and TRBJ2-7; D call uncertain. Germline V gives CDR1 ENHRY, CDR2 SYGVKD. This CDR3 region has 14 residues. V shed 2 bases and J shed 2 bases, with 10 bases lying between them. Here the CDR3 DNA reads TGTGCCATCAGTGAGGTTTGGGCTCCCTACGAGCAGTACTTC. Translating gives CAISEVWAPYEQYF.

This rearrangement joins TRBV5-6 to TRBJ1-2; TRBD1 matches at 9 bases. Germline CDR1 reads SGHDT; CDR2 reads YYEEEE. Trimming removed 7 bases from V and 4 bases from J; junction bases left unmatched: 8. The CDR3 is 14 amino acids. For the CDR3, the DNA is TGTGCCAGCTGTTGGGGACAGGGAGGCTATGGCTACACCTTC. Its translation: CASCWGQGGYGYTF.

This clone has just a few counts. CDR3 in DNA: TGCGCCAGCAGCCAAGATTGGGGACAGGGGAATGAAAAACTGTTTTTT. Translating gives CASSQDWGQGNEKLFF. This rearrangement joins TRBV4-3 to TRBJ1-4; 10 bases fit TRBD1. The CDR3 is 16 residues long. V shed 0 bases, J shed 5 bases, and the junction held 3 bases outside the gene matches. CDR1 and CDR2 from the germline V gene are LGHNA and YSLEER.

J is TRBJ2-1 and V is TRBV2, with TRBD2 as a possible D gene (6 bases). Trimming cost V 8 bases and J 9 bases, with 17 bases left between them. Germline values: CDR1 SNHLY, CDR2 FYNNEI. The CDR3 length is 13 residues. The CDR3 region is CASGRDPGSEQFF. The CDR3 region has the DNA TGTGCCAGCGGGCGGGACCCTGGGAGTGAGCAGTTCTTC.

The V and J genes are TRBV2 and TRBJ2-5; TRBD1 is a possible D gene (5 bases). The CDR3 loop spans 15 amino acids. Germline V gene lookup returns CDR1 SNHLY and CDR2 FYNNEI. The V and J ends lost 8 bases and 1 base respectively, with 17 bases between them. The CDR3: CASGTGSTLQETQYF. The DNA for the CDR3 is TGTGCCAGCGGCACAGGATCAACGCTCCAAGAGACCCAGTACTTC.

This clone was seen a few times. This chain joins TRBV2 and TRBJ2-7, with TRBD2 as a possible D gene (5 bases). CDR3 size: 16 residues. Germline-derived CDR1 and CDR2 are SNHLY and FYNNEI. Between the trimmed V and J ends, which lost 2 bases and 4 bases, there was a span of 18 bases. The CDR3 sequence: CASSEWLAPVGYEQYF. CDR3 coding DNA: TGTGCCAGCAGTGAATGGCTAGCCCCCGTGGGGTACGAGCAGTACTTC.

This sequence joins TRBV6-1 and TRBJ1-1; D not certain. This CDR3 contains 13 residues. The germline V gene encodes CDR1 MNHNS and CDR2 SASEGT. V lost 2 bases to trimming and J lost 1 base, with 5 bases between them. DNA for the CDR3: TGTGCCAGCAGTGAACACAGGAACACTGAAGCTTTCTTT. As protein: CASSEHRNTEAFF.

This clone was seen a single time. This sequence joins TRBV30 and TRBJ1-2, with 7 bases matching TRBD1. The trim removed 2 bases at V and 2 bases at J, leaving 5 bases unmatched. Germline V gene lookup returns CDR1 GTSNPN and CDR2 SVGIG (reference sequence). This CDR3 comprises 14 residues. This CDR3 is CAWSRGTDNYGYTF. CDR3 nucleotide sequence: TGTGCCTGGAGTAGGGGGACAGACAACTATGGCTACACCTTC.

The genes are TRBV4-1 and TRBJ1-5; 9 positions match TRBD1. The CDR3 covers 15 residues. V dropped 0 bases and J dropped 5; count of bases not matched to a gene: 2. Germline lookup yields CDR1 MGHRA and CDR2 YSYEKL. The CDR3 bases are TGCGCCAGCAGCCAAGAAGGACAGGGGCATCAGCCCCAGCATTTT. It encodes CASSQEGQGHQPQHF.

The chain employs TRBV28 and TRBJ1-5, with D maybe TRBD1 (6 bases). Germline CDR1 and CDR2: MDHEN and SYDVKM. CDR3 length: 17 residues. Trimming left V 0 bases short and J 3 bases short, with 15 bases between. CDR3 nucleotide sequence: TGTGCCAGCAGTTTATGGGCAGAAGGGGGGGACAATCAGCCCCAGCATTTT. Translation gives CASSLWAEGGDNQPQHF.

This sequence joins TRBV7-9 and TRBJ2-1; no clear D gene. This CDR3 has 15 amino acids. V was cut by 7 bases and J by 1 base, with 14 bases left in between. Germline lookup yields CDR1 SEHNR and CDR2 FQNEAQ (reference sequence). The CDR3 loop reads CASTLSLVSYNEQFF. The DNA of the CDR3 is TGTGCCAGCACGCTTAGCCTAGTATCCTACAATGAGCAGTTCTTC.

The genes are TRBV28 and TRBJ2-1; perhaps TRBD1 as D (5 bases). CDR3 size: 17 residues. V was cut by 1 base and J by 5 bases, with 18 bases left in between. The germline gives CDR1 MDHEN, CDR2 SYDVKM. The CDR3, as DNA: TGTGCCAGCAGTTTATTGGGTTGGGGCAGGGTAGACAATGAGCAGTTCTTC. As protein: CASSLLGWGRVDNEQFF.